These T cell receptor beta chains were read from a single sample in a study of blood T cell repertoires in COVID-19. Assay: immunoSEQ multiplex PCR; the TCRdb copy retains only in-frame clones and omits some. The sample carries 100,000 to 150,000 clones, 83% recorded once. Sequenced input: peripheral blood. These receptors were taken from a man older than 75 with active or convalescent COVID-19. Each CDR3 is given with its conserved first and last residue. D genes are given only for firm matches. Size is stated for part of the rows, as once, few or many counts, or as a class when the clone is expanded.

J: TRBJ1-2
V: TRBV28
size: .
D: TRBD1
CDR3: CASSFRDRVNYGYTF
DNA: TGTGCCAGCAGTTTTAGGGACAGGGTAAACTATGGCTACACCTTC

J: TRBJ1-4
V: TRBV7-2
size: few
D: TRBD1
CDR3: CASSLFDRGLEKLFF
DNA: TGTGCCAGCAGCTTATTTGACAGGGGGCTGGAAAAACTGTTTTTT

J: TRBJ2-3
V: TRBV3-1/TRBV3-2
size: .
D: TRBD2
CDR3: CASSLAGDSTDTQYF
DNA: TGTGCCAGCAGCCTTGCGGGGGATAGCACAGATACGCAGTATTTT

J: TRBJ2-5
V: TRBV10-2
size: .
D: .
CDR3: CASSEWLYQETQYF
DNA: TGCGCCAGCAGTGAGTGGCTCTACCAAGAGACCCAGTACTTC

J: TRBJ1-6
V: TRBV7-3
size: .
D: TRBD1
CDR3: CASSPGQGGTPLHF
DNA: TGTGCCAGCAGCCCGGGACAGGGAGGCACACCCCTCCACTTT

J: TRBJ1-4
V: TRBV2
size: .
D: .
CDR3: CASTLEGVRREKLFF
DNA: TGTGCCAGCACCCTCGAGGGCGTTCGGCGGGAAAAACTGTTTTTT

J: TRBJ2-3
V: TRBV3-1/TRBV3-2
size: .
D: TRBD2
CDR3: CASSQGRRGTTDTQYF
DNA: TGTGCCAGCAGCCAGGGTCGGCGGGGGACCACAGATACGCAGTATTTT

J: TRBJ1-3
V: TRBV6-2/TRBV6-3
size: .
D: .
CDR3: CASSKRQASISGNTIYF
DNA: TGTGCCAGCAGTAAACGACAGGCGTCGATCTCCGGAAACACCATATATTTT

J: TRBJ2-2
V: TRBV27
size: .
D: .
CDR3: CASSYQGSGELFF
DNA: TGTGCCAGCAGTTATCAGGGTAGCGGGGAGCTGTTTTTT

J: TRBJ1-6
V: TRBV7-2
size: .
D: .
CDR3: CASNLGAGNNSPLHF
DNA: TGTGCCAGCAACTTAGGGGCAGGGAATAATTCACCCCTCCACTTT

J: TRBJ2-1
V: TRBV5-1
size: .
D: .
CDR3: CASSLGYTDEQFF
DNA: TGCGCCAGCAGCTTGGGGTATACGGATGAGCAGTTCTTC

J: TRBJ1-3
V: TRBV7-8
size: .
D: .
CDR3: CASSLEGVSDTIYF
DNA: TGTGCCAGCAGCTTAGAAGGGGTGTCGGACACCATATATTTT

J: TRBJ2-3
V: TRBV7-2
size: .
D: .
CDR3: CASSQQGRSTDTQYF
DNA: TGTGCCAGCAGCCAACAGGGGAGGAGCACAGATACGCAGTATTTT

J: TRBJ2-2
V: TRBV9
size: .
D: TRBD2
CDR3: CASSPGGGGELFF
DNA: TGTGCCAGCAGCCCCGGCGGGGGCGGGGAGCTGTTTTTT

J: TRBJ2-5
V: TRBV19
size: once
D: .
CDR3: CASSNTRQETQYF
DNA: TGTGCCAGTAGTAATACAAGACAAGAGACCCAGTACTTC

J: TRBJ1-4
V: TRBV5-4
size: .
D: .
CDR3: CASSEGMANEKLFF
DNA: TGTGCCAGCAGCGAGGGCATGGCTAATGAAAAACTGTTTTTT

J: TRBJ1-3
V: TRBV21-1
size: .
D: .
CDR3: CASRGSSGNTIYF
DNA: TGTGCCAGCAGGGGGAGCTCTGGAAACACCATATATTTT